This note documents a single T cell receptor (beta chain) sequence. This clonotype has a count of ten or more. Its target antigen remains unknown. The input lacks base qualities; no much larger clone sits a single base away. Every patient had bone marrow sampled at the time of active disease. Isolation of bone marrow mononuclear cells was performed by Ficoll-Hypaque density gradient centrifugation. Myeloma plasma cells were removed and CD138-negative cells were collected by negative selection after labeling with CD138 magnetic microbeads on a MACS separator. Purity of the isolated cells was checked by flow cytometry on an Attune NxT using CD138 antibodies. Total RNA was extracted using TRIzol reagent and was quantified on a NanoDrop spectrophotometer. For each patient, the CD138-negative bone marrow sample underwent paired RNA-seq and IR-seq. This entry belongs to a study of read filtering for tumor transcriptome and immune sequencing (dated by TCRdb to 2020 to 2022). With respect to the entire study: The cohort consisted of under 20 male and approximately 15 female patients, with a mean age of approximately 70 years and an age range of roughly 45 to 85. After DNase treatment, whole-transcriptome libraries were prepared with the TruSeq RNA Access Library Prep Kit. Per sample, about 4.05 to 10.27 million TCR-region mapped reads were obtained with IR-seq, compared with only roughly 85 to 1273 with RNA-seq. Using the same bone marrow samples, the study compared TCR repertoires obtained by targeted immune repertoire sequencing with those obtained by bulk whole-transcriptome sequencing. As a main aim, a read-filtering strategy for immune repertoire data was addressed, with the specific question being whether clonotypes supported by a single read should be removed. By revised international staging, eight or nine patients were R-ISS I, under 20 were R-ISS II and about 7 were R-ISS III.

What the authors observed across the whole study: The correlation between IR-seq and RNA-seq shared clonotype proportions rose when single-read clonotypes were removed. The sorted CD138-negative fraction was composed of a mixed bone marrow immune population rather than of purified T cells. Single-read clonotypes made up approximately 79% of clonotypes but only approximately 3.7% of total reads in IR-seq, compared with roughly 70% of clonotypes and roughly 49% of reads in RNA-seq. Clonotypes were captured by IR-seq at much higher depth and more reliably than by RNA-seq, and smaller IR-seq throughput was sufficient for identification of most shared clonotypes.

Starting from about 400 ng RNA, TCR libraries were constructed with the Immunoverse kit using molecular barcoded adaptors that cover the alpha/delta and beta/gamma chains. TCR library preparation was performed with the same RNA that was used for transcriptome sequencing. An Illumina HiSeq 4000 with 2 x 150 cycles was used to sequence the TCR libraries. Per the original workflow: TCR reads were aligned to human V, D, J and C references and assembled into CDR3 clonotypes with MiXCR, including quality filtering and error correction. Clonotype counts and gene usage diversity were analyzed with the tcR package in R. For inspection of raw mapping reads, RNA-seq reads were mapped by STAR aligner version 2.5.3a onto GRCh37 of the human genome. IR-seq fastq files were randomly downsampled with Seqtk 1.3 to test the effect of sequencing depth on detected clonotypes. TCRdb handled the public reads itself, with Q25 trimming in fastp and clone calling in MiXCR, and kept productive beta chains. Duplicate CDR3 protein sequences are folded into a single record with the most common DNA and genes. The V and J calls follow TCRdb's processing rather than the paper's. Here the sample has 130,000 or so distinct CDR3 sequences; roughly an eighth occur a single time. The ten largest account for more than 6.5% of the sample.

The sample taken for sequencing was a population of CD138-negative cells sorted from bone marrow. The cell subset or site label, as the study defines it: bone marrow mononuclear cells depleted of CD138+ plasma/myeloma cells by negative magnetic selection. This clonotype was obtained from a donor at least 40 years old with multiple myeloma.

The bases are TGTGCCAGCAGGGGACAGGGAAGCCGTCCTAATGAAAAACTGTTTTTT. Translation gives CASRGQGSRPNEKLFF. This receptor chain uses TRBV12-3 or TRBV12-4 and TRBJ1-4, and 9 junction bases match TRBD1. Taken from cysteine to phenylalanine, the CDR3 has 16 residues. The DNA shown is the 48-base CDR3, in frame from base 1. V is cut back by 6 bases and J by 3 bases, with 8 bases in the junction unmatched.